This entry lists 12 T cell receptor beta chains sequenced from one sample in a study of OX40 agonist ivuxolimab in advanced cancers. Libraries were prepared by immunoSEQ multiplex PCR; TCRdb keeps only in-frame clonotypes and omits some of them. Here the sample spans some 50,000 clones, around 86% being singletons. Sample: CD4+ or CD8+ T cells sorted from blood, taken in a trial of the OX40 agonist ivuxolimab. Receptor source: an adult with an advanced solid tumor such as melanoma, head and neck, liver or kidney cancer.

The chain combines TRBV5-1 with TRBJ2-3, with D unresolved. The germline V gene encodes CDR1 SGHRS and CDR2 YFSETQ. Trimming shortened V by 4 bases and J by 5 bases, and 14 bases separated the two germline ends. This CDR3 has 14 amino acids. CDR3 DNA: TGCGCCAGCAGCATGCAGGTCAGTCAAGATACGCAGTATTTT. Its protein is CASSMQVSQDTQYF.

J is TRBJ2-2 and V is TRBV7-6, with a possible D match to TRBD2 (5 bases). CDR3 size: 15 residues. Germline V gene data show CDR1 as SGHVS and CDR2 as FNYEAQ. Trimming took 5 bases from V and 6 from J, leaving 16 bases between them. The CDR3: CASSTTLGGPGELFF. The CDR3 region has the DNA TGTGCCAGCAGCACTACCTTAGGCGGGCCCGGGGAGCTGTTTTTT.

Only a few counts were recorded for this clone. The V gene is TRBV4-1, the J gene TRBJ2-7, with 7 positions matching TRBD1. This CDR3 has 15 residues. Germline V gene lookup returns CDR1 MGHRA and CDR2 YSYEKL. V lost 2 bases and J lost 2; bases outside the gene matches: 6. As DNA, the CDR3 is TGCGCCAGCAGCCAACGGGACAGAAATACCTACGAGCAGTACTTC. It yields the protein CASSQRDRNTYEQYF.

The genes are TRBV12-2 and TRBJ2-5; no check of the table's D call, TRBD2, against the DNA was made. TRBV12-2 is a pseudogene segment. The CDR3 covers 20 residues. This CDR3 reads CASRLARGLAGPRNQETQYF. CDR3 coding DNA: TGTGCAAGTCGCTTAGCGCGGGGACTAGCGGGGCCTAGAAACCAAGAGACCCAGTACTTC.

The genes are TRBV11-3 and TRBJ2-1; the D gene is possibly TRBD2 (5 bases). Per germline, CDR1 SGHNT and CDR2 YENEEA. The CDR3 spans 14 residues. Trimming shortened V by 1 base and J by 8 bases, and 12 bases separated the two germline ends. The CDR3 DNA reads as TGTGCCAGCAGCTTAGGGGCTAGCTCAGATGAGCAGTTCTTC. Translating it yields CASSLGASSDEQFF.

The chain combines TRBV6-6 with TRBJ1-2; a possible D gene is TRBD1 (5 bases). The length of the CDR3 is 15 residues. Between the trimmed V and J ends, which lost 0 bases and 0 bases, there was a span of 8 bases. Germline V CDR1 and CDR2: MNHNY, SVGAGI (reference sequence). The CDR3 spells CASSYSPGPNYGYTF. The CDR3 DNA follows: TGTGCCAGCAGTTACTCCCCAGGGCCTAACTATGGCTACACCTTC.

This chain links TRBV30 with TRBJ1-6; maybe TRBD1 (5 bases). Trimming shortened V by 4 bases and J by 7 bases, and 11 bases separated the two germline ends. Per germline, CDR1 GTSNPN and CDR2 SVGIG (reference sequence). The CDR3 is 13 residues long. CDR3 region: CAWNRQFNSPLHF. The CDR3 nucleotides read TGTGCCTGGAATAGACAGTTCAATTCACCCCTCCACTTT.

The chain joins TRBV2 to TRBJ2-7; 10 bases are a match to TRBD1. Germline V gene sequence: CDR1 SNHLY, CDR2 FYNNEI. V shed 4 bases and J 2 bases; nucleotides not matched to a gene: 2. The CDR3 has 14 amino acids. CDR3 DNA: TGTGCCAGCAGTGTGGGGACAGGGGCCTACGAGCAGTACTTC. Its protein is CASSVGTGAYEQYF. The whole variable domain, remainder taken from reference TRBV2 and TRBJ2-7, is EPEVTQTPSHQVTQMGQEVILRCVPISNHLYFYWYRQILGQKVEFLVSFYNNEISEKSEIFDDQFSVERPDGSNFTLKIRSTKLEDSAMYFCASSVGTGAYEQYFGPGTRLTVT.

The chain is built from TRBV28 and TRBJ1-2; D call uncertain. The CDR3 loop spans 14 amino acids. V was cut by 5 bases and J by 7 bases, with 17 bases left in between. Germline values: CDR1 MDHEN, CDR2 SYDVKM. The CDR3 reads CASSQRWMTGGYTF. The CDR3 DNA sequence: TGTGCCAGCAGTCAGAGGTGGATGACGGGTGGCTACACCTTC.

This clone has only one observation. This chain uses TRBV5-5 with TRBJ2-7; 7 nucleotides match TRBD1. This CDR3 has 15 residues. V trimming: 4 bases; J trimming: 1 base; junction bases outside the gene matches: 8. Germline lookup yields CDR1 SGHKS and CDR2 YYEKEE (reference sequence). DNA of the CDR3: TGTGCCAGCAGCCAAGGGCCGGGACAGTCCTACGAGCAGTACTTC. Translating gives CASSQGPGQSYEQYF.

This clone occurred once. The chain employs TRBV14 and TRBJ2-7, with 9 positions matching TRBD1. Germline assignment: CDR1 SGHDN and CDR2 FVKESK. The junction had 11 bases not matched to a gene; V was cut back by 0 bases and J by 2 bases. This CDR3 comprises 18 residues. This CDR3 reads CASSQDPLWTGVAYEQYF. DNA of the CDR3: TGTGCCAGCAGCCAAGATCCTCTTTGGACAGGGGTTGCCTACGAGCAGTACTTC.

V is TRBV27 and J is TRBJ1-5, with a possible D match to TRBD1 (5 bases). Per the germline V gene, CDR1 is MNHEY and CDR2 is SMNVEV (reference sequence). The CDR3 totals 15 residues. Trimming pared 5 bases from V and 1 base from J, leaving 12 bases between. CDR3 sequence reads: CASSPWTQSNQPQHF. CDR3 DNA: TGTGCCAGCAGTCCGTGGACACAGAGCAATCAGCCCCAGCATTTT.